Below, one T cell receptor beta chain is given with its context. This CDR3 contains 20 residues. V lost 0 bases and J lost 0; bases outside the gene matches: 14. Germline V gene lookup returns CDR1 SGDLS and CDR2 YYNGEE. Some clones are missing from TCRdb's copy, which holds only in-frame ones; the method was immunoSEQ multiplex PCR. The sample includes about 260,000 clones, approximately 86% seen only once; the top ten take about 5.2%. The sample comes from a study of blood T cell repertoires in COVID-19. The sequence derives from a woman aged 55-70 years with COVID-19, enrolled during active disease. Source material: peripheral blood. The chain carries TRBV9 and TRBJ1-3; 8 bases are shared with TRBD1. The CDR3 nucleotides are TGTGCCAGCAGCGTAGACCCCGGGACAGGTTTCCCGAGCTCTGGAAACACCATATATTTT. Translated, it gives CASSVDPGTGFPSSGNTIYF.